The text below deals with one T cell receptor beta chain. The antigen remains undetermined. RNA was extracted from bulk tissue without any cell sorting. This non-tumor lung sample came from over 3 cm beyond the tumor edge. Between August and November 2014, newly diagnosed, chemotherapy-naive lung cancer patients underwent thoracic surgery in China. The data derive from a study of tumor and adjacent non-tumor tissue in lung cancer. About the research overall: The cohort had approximately 12 adenocarcinoma, a couple of squamous cell and 1 small cell patients.

Germline-derived CDR1 and CDR2 are SQVTM and ANQGSEA. The V and J ends lost 6 bases and 10 bases respectively, with 22 bases between them. The CDR3 covers 14 residues. The study, taken as a whole, reports: Significantly higher TCR diversity was found in tumor than normal lung. In normal lung, the top 100 clones were significantly more dominant than in tumor.

TCRbeta libraries were built with three rounds of nested PCR, modified from ARM-PCR. TCRdb passed the multiplex PCR reads through MiXCR, listing each CDR3 protein once. The data show 50,000 or so distinct CDR3 sequences, 60% to 80% seen once. This clonotype was sampled from a woman aged 55-75 years with non-small cell lung cancer. The chain uses TRBV29-1 and TRBJ1-5; D not certain. Material: distant non-tumor lung tissue. CDR3 residues: CSVGDSRSGQPQHF. DNA of the CDR3: TGCAGCGTCGGGGATAGTAGGAGCGGGCAACCCCAGCATTTT.